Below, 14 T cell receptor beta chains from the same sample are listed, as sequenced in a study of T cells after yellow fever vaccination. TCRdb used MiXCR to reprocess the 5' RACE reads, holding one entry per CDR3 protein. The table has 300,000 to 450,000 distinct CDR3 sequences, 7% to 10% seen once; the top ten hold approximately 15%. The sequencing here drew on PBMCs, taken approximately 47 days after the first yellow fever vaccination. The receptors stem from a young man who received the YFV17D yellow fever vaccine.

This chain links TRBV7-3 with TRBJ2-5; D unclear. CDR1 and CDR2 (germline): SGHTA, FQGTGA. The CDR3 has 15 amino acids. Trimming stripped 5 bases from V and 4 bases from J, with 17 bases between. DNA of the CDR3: TGTGCCAGCAGCCCCCCTTCTGGGGTTCGAGAGACCCAGTACTTC. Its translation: CASSPPSGVRETQYF.

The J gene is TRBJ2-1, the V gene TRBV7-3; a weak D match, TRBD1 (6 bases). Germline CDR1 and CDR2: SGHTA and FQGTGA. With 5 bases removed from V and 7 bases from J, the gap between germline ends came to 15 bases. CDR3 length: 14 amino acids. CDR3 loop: CASSPQTGFNEQFF. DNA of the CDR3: TGTGCCAGCAGCCCCCAGACAGGCTTTAATGAGCAGTTCTTC. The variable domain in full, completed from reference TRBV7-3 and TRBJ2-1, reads GAGVSQTPSNKVTEKGKYVELRCDPISGHTALYWYRQSLGQGPEFLIYFQGTGAADDSGLPNDRFFAVRPEGSVSTLKIQRTERGDSAVYLCASSPQTGFNEQFFGPGTRLTVL.

The CDR3 is CASSPGAEQETQYF. CDR3 DNA sequence: TGTGCCAGCAGCCCCGGGGCAGAGCAAGAGACCCAGTACTTC. This chain uses TRBV7-9 with TRBJ2-5, with D perhaps TRBD1 or TRBD2 (5 bases each). Between the trimmed V and J ends, which lost 5 bases and 2 bases, there was a span of 12 bases. The CDR3 sequence is 14 residues long. CDR1 is SEHNR and CDR2 is FQNEAQ in the germline V gene (reference sequence).

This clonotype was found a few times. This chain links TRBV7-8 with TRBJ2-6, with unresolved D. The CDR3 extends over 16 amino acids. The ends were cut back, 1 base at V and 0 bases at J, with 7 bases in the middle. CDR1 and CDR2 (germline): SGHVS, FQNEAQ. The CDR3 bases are TGTGCCAGCAGCTTAGGTAGTTACTCTGGGGCCAACGTCCTGACTTTC. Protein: CASSLGSYSGANVLTF. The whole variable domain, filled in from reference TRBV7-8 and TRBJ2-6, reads GAGVSQSPRYKVAKRGQDVALRCDPISGHVSLFWYQQALGQGPEFLTYFQNEAQLDKSGLPSDRFFAERPEGSVSTLKIQRTQQEDSAVYLCASSLGSYSGANVLTFGAGSRLTVL.

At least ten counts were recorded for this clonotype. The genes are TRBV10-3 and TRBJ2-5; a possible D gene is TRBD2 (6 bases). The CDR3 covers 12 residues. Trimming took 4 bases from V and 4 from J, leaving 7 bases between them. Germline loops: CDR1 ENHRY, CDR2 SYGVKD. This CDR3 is CAISVSGETQYF. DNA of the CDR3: TGTGCCATCAGTGTTAGCGGAGAGACCCAGTACTTC.

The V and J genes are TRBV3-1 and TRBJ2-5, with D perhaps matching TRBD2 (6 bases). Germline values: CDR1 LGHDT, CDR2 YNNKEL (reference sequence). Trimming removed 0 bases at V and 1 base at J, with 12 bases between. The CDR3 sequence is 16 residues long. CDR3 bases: TGTGCCAGCAGCCAAGATGCGGGACCCACCCAAGAGACCCAGTACTTC. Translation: CASSQDAGPTQETQYF.

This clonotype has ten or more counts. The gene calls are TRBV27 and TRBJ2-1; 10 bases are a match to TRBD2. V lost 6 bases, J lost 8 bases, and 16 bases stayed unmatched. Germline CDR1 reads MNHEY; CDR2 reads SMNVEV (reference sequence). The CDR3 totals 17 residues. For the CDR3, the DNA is TGTGCCAGCAGCTCCTTAGCGGGGGGCTCCAAAACCGATGAGCAGTTCTTC. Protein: CASSSLAGGSKTDEQFF.

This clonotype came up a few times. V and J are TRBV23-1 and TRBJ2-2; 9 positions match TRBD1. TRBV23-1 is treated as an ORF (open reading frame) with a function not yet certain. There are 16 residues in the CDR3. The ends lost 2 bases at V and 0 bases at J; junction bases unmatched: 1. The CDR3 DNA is TGCGCCAGCAGTCAAGGGACAGGGCCGAACACCGGGGAGCTGTTTTTT. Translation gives CASSQGTGPNTGELFF.

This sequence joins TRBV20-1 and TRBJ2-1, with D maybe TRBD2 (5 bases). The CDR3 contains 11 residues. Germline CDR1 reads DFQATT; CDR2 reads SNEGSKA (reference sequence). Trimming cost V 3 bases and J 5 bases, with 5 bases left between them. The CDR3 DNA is TGCAGTGCTAGGGGAGACAATGAGCAGTTCTTC. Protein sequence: CSARGDNEQFF.

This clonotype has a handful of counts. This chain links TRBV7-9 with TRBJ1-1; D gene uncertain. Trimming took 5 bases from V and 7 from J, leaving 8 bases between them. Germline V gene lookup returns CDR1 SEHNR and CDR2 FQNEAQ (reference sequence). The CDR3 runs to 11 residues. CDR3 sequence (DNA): TGTGCCAGCAGCCTGGACCTTGAAGCTTTCTTT. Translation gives CASSLDLEAFF.

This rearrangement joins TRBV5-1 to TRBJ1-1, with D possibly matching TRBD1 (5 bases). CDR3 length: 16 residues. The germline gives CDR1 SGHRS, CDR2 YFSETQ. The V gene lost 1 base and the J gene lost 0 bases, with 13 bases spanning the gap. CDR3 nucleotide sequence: TGCGCCAGCAGCTTGCTCGGGACGGTAATGAACACTGAAGCTTTCTTT. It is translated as CASSLLGTVMNTEAFF.

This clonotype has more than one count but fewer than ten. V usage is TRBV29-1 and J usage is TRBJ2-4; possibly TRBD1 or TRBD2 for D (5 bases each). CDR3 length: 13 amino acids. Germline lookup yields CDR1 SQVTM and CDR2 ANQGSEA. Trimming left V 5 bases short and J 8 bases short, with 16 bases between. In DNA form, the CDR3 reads TGCAGCGTTCATGGAGGTGTAGGGGACATTCAGTACTTC. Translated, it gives CSVHGGVGDIQYF.

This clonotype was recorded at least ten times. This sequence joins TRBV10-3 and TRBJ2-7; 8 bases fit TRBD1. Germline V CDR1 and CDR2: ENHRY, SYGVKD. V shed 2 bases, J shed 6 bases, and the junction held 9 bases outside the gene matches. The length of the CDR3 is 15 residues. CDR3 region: CAISEQRGQGVEQYF. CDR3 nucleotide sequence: TGTGCCATCAGTGAGCAAAGAGGACAGGGAGTCGAGCAGTACTTC.

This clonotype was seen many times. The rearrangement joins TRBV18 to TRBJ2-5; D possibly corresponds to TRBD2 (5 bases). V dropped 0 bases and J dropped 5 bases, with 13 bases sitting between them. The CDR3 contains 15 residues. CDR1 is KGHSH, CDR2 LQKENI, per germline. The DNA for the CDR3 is TGTGCCAGCTCACCACCGATGACGGGGATGGAGACCCAGTACTTC. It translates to CASSPPMTGMETQYF.